What follows are 18 T cell receptor beta chains derived from one specimen sequenced in a study of blood T cell repertoires in COVID-19. The assay was immunoSEQ multiplex PCR, and TCRdb's table has in-frame clones only and misses some. This sample has 200,000 or so clones; about nine tenths occur once, and the top ten carry approximately 2.3%. The specimen sequenced was peripheral blood. The origin of the receptors is a man in his 70s with active or convalescent COVID-19.

The V gene is TRBV7-2, the J gene TRBJ2-3; a weak D match, TRBD2 (5 bases). The length of the CDR3 is 13 residues. The germline V and J ends were trimmed by 4 bases and 8 bases, with 13 bases remaining between them. Per the germline V gene, CDR1 is SGHTA and CDR2 is FQGNSA. CDR3 bases: TGTGCCAGCAGCTCGGGGAGAACGGGTACGCAGTATTTT. The encoded protein is CASSSGRTGTQYF.

The chain uses TRBV19 and TRBJ1-5; TRBD1 matches at 10 bases. The V segment lost 5 bases and the J segment 0 bases; nucleotides outside the gene matches: 4. Germline loops: CDR1 LNHDA, CDR2 SQIVND (reference sequence). The CDR3 is made up of 16 amino acids. Written as DNA, the CDR3 is TGTGCCAGTAGTGGGGGACAGGGGTATAGCAATCAGCCCCAGCATTTT. It encodes CASSGGQGYSNQPQHF. The entire variable domain, with the rest obtained from reference TRBV19 and TRBJ1-5, is as follows: DGGITQSPKYLFRKEGQNVTLSCEQNLNHDAMYWYRQDPGQGLRLIYYSQIVNDFQKGDIAEGYSVSREKKESFPLTVTSAQKNPTAFYLCASSGGQGYSNQPQHFGDGTRLSIL.

The rearrangement links TRBV19 to TRBJ2-2; D gene unclear. The CDR3 spans 15 residues. V lost 5 bases to trimming and J lost 5 bases, with 15 bases between them. Germline V gives CDR1 LNHDA, CDR2 SQIVND (reference sequence). The CDR3: CASSSPLVQTGELFF. CDR3 DNA sequence: TGTGCCAGTAGTTCCCCCCTTGTCCAGACCGGGGAGCTGTTTTTT.

The chain employs TRBV3-1 (or the pseudogene TRBV3-2) and TRBJ1-2; TRBD1 agrees at 10 bases. The CDR3 runs 13 residues. With V trimmed by 1 base and J by 7 bases, 0 bases remained unmatched. The germline CDR1 and CDR2 sequences are LGHDT and YNNKEL (reference sequence). CDR3 bases: TGTGCCAGCAGCCAAGGGACAGGGGGTGGCTACACCTTC. Its protein is CASSQGTGGGYTF.

This clone was detected only once. This chain connects TRBV6-5 to TRBJ2-7; 9 nucleotides line up with TRBD1. CDR1 MNHEY and CDR2 SVGAGI come from the germline V gene. This CDR3 spans 14 amino acids. V lost 5 bases to trimming and J lost 5 bases; unmatched junction nucleotides: 7. CDR3 coding DNA: TGTGCCAGCAGTAGGGACAGGGTAGTCCACGAGCAGTACTTC. It encodes CASSRDRVVHEQYF.

This clone showed up just a few times. The V gene is TRBV15, the J gene TRBJ2-2; no firm D call. CDR3 length equals 15 residues. Trimming took off 5 bases at V and 1 base at J, with 11 bases between the two ends. In germline, CDR1 is LNHNV, CDR2 YYDKDF (reference sequence). CDR3 amino acids: CATSGRHRNTGELFF. CDR3 DNA: TGTGCCACCAGCGGTAGACACAGGAACACCGGGGAGCTGTTTTTT. The full variable domain, rest sourced from reference TRBV15 and TRBJ2-2, is DAMVIQNPRYQVTQFGKPVTLSCSQTLNHNVMYWYQQKSSQAPKLLFHYYDKDFNNEADTPDNFQSRRPNTSFCFLDIRSPGLGDTAMYLCATSGRHRNTGELFFGEGSRLTVL.

This chain joins TRBV19 and TRBJ2-6; the D gene is possibly TRBD2 (6 bases). Germline V gene lookup returns CDR1 LNHDA and CDR2 SQIVND (reference sequence). The CDR3 runs to 20 residues. Trimming removed 8 bases at V and 0 bases at J, with 26 bases between. For the CDR3, the DNA is TGTGCCAGTGGGGCCTCGTTGGGACTTTTCGAAAGCTCTGGGGCCAACGTCCTGACTTTC. It is translated as CASGASLGLFESSGANVLTF. Supplemented by reference TRBV19 and TRBJ2-6, the full variable domain reads DGGITQSPKYLFRKEGQNVTLSCEQNLNHDAMYWYRQDPGQGLRLIYYSQIVNDFQKGDIAEGYSVSREKKESFPLTVTSAQKNPTAFYLCASGASLGLFESSGANVLTFGAGSRLTVL.

This clone was seen a few times. The chain links TRBV28 to TRBJ1-2; TRBD1 is a possible D gene (5 bases). The CDR3 consists of 14 residues. Germline CDR1 reads MDHEN; CDR2 reads SYDVKM. With 8 bases removed from V and 4 bases from J, the gap between germline ends came to 17 bases. CDR3: CASLGGERVYGYTF. CDR3 DNA: TGTGCCAGCCTGGGGGGGGAGCGGGTCTATGGCTACACCTTC.

This rearrangement joins TRBV28 to TRBJ2-7; D perhaps matches TRBD1 (6 bases). The CDR3 consists of 16 residues. Germline CDR1 reads MDHEN; CDR2 reads SYDVKM. V lost 5 bases, J lost 2 bases, and 19 bases lay in between. The CDR3 sequence: CASSEQGTKGAYEQYF. In DNA form, the CDR3 reads TGTGCCAGCAGTGAGCAGGGGACCAAGGGGGCCTACGAGCAGTACTTC. The full variable domain, with the rest looked up from reference TRBV28 and TRBJ2-7, is DVKVTQSSRYLVKRTGEKVFLECVQDMDHENMFWYRQDPGLGLRLIYFSYDVKMKEKGDIPEGYSVSREKKERFSLILESASTNQTSMYLCASSEQGTKGAYEQYFGPGTRLTVT.

In its sample, this clone was seen once. This chain connects TRBV9 to TRBJ1-1, with D unresolved. The germline CDR1 and CDR2 sequences are SGDLS and YYNGEE. This CDR3 has 15 amino acids. V lost 4 bases and J lost 5, with 18 bases in between. The CDR3 coding sequence is TGTGCCAGCAGCCCGACACCCTCCGCGGGGACTGAAGCTTTCTTT. It yields the protein CASSPTPSAGTEAFF.

This chain joins TRBV18 and TRBJ2-1, with D tentatively TRBD1 (5 bases). Germline CDR1 KGHSH, CDR2 LQKENI. This CDR3 is built from 16 residues. Between the trimmed V and J ends, which lost 1 base and 7 bases, there was a span of 17 bases. Here the CDR3 reads CASSPRLGRVWNEQFF. CDR3 bases: TGTGCCAGCTCACCACGCCTGGGCAGGGTGTGGAATGAGCAGTTCTTC. Together with reference TRBV18 and TRBJ2-1, the CDR3 gives the full variable domain: NAGVMQNPRHLVRRRGQEARLRCSPMKGHSHVYWYRQLPEEGLKFMVYLQKENIIDESGMPKERFSAEFPKEGPSILRIQQVVRGDSAAYFCASSPRLGRVWNEQFFGPGTRLTVL.

This clone was seen a handful of times. The J gene is TRBJ2-5, the V gene TRBV6-2 or TRBV6-3; TRBD1 matches 7 bases. This CDR3 has 15 amino acids. Germline assignment: CDR1 MNHEY and CDR2 SVGEGT. V shed 6 bases, J shed 0 bases, and the junction held 7 bases outside the gene matches. This CDR3 is CASSPGTADQETQYF. DNA of the CDR3: TGTGCCAGCAGCCCCGGGACAGCAGACCAAGAGACCCAGTACTTC.

This chain links TRBV5-1 with TRBJ2-3; D is perhaps TRBD2 (6 bases). Trimming shortened V by 5 bases and J by 4 bases, and 14 bases separated the two germline ends. Germline V lookup: CDR1 SGHRS, CDR2 YFSETQ. CDR3 length equals 14 residues. In DNA form, the CDR3 reads TGCGCCAGCAGAGCGGAGGGCCTGTCAGATACGCAGTATTTT. Protein product: CASRAEGLSDTQYF.

V and J are TRBV23-1 and TRBJ1-1; 10 nucleotides align to TRBD1. TRBV23-1 is treated as an ORF (open reading frame) with a function not yet certain. The length of the CDR3 is 14 residues. With V trimmed by 3 bases and J by 4 bases, 2 bases remained unmatched. The CDR3 DNA sequence: TGCGCCAGCAGTCACGACAGGGGGCCCACTGAAGCTTTCTTT. Encoded protein: CASSHDRGPTEAFF.

This chain uses TRBV10-2 with TRBJ1-2, with D unclear. V was trimmed by 5 bases and J by 5 bases, leaving 12 bases between them. The CDR3 runs 13 residues. Germline CDR1 reads WSHSY; CDR2 reads SAAADI. The CDR3 sequence: CASSLAQAYGYTF. In DNA, the CDR3 is TGCGCCAGCAGTCTCGCCCAAGCATATGGCTACACCTTC.

The V call is TRBV18, the J call TRBJ1-5, with D possibly TRBD1 on 6 matching bases. Trimming took 2 bases from V and 7 from J, leaving 12 bases between them. The CDR3 totals 14 residues. Per germline, CDR1 KGHSH and CDR2 LQKENI. CDR3 region: CASSPSGGMQPQHF. The CDR3 DNA is TGTGCCAGCTCACCATCGGGGGGCATGCAGCCCCAGCATTTT.

The V gene is TRBV5-8, the J gene TRBJ2-3; 7 bases are a match to TRBD2. V gave up 0 bases and J gave up 4 bases; unmatched junction bases: 8. CDR1 is SGHTS, CDR2 YDEGEE, per germline. The CDR3 has 16 residues. DNA of the CDR3: TGTGCCAGCAGCTTGGTTGCGGGAGCCCCAGCAGATACGCAGTATTTT. Protein sequence: CASSLVAGAPADTQYF.

The rearrangement uses TRBV9 and TRBJ2-1; D gene uncertain. Trimming removed 7 bases at V and 1 base at J, with 12 bases between. The CDR3 contains 14 residues. The germline V gene encodes CDR1 SGDLS and CDR2 YYNGEE. The CDR3 sequence: CASGVAESYNEQFF. The CDR3 DNA reads TGTGCCAGCGGTGTGGCTGAATCCTACAATGAGCAGTTCTTC.